The 4 T cell receptor beta chains below come from one sample, sequenced in a study of CD8+ T cells in alopecia areata. TCR sequencing used cDNA made by reverse transcription of extracted RNA. Sequenced by immunoSEQ multiplex PCR; TCRdb stores in-frame clones only, minus some. The sample includes under 350,000 clones, 58% of them seen just once. Treatment reported: oral pan-JAK inhibitor, 5-10 mg twice daily. Sequencing was performed on CD4+ T cells sorted from blood, taken at week 24, from a patient treated with tofacitinib. These receptors were obtained from a human donor with alopecia areata.

The chain recombines TRBV30 with TRBJ1-1; D is unresolved. Germline CDR1 and CDR2: GTSNPN and SVGIG (reference sequence). The CDR3 runs to 14 residues. Deletions cut 0 bases from V and 8 bases from J, with 16 bases between. This CDR3 is CAWSVGRAGKEAFF. CDR3 in DNA: TGTGCCTGGAGTGTGGGCAGAGCGGGGAAAGAAGCTTTCTTT.

The chain carries TRBV7-9 and TRBJ2-5, with D maybe TRBD2 (5 bases). There are 14 residues in the CDR3. Germline values: CDR1 SEHNR, CDR2 FQNEAQ (reference sequence). V shed 5 bases and J shed 6 bases, with 16 bases lying between them. The CDR3 region has the DNA TGTGCCAGCAGCCCCAGGATGAGGGAACAGACCCAGTACTTC. It specifies CASSPRMREQTQYF.

This chain uses TRBV30 with TRBJ2-1; D is ambiguous. The V end was cut by 8 bases, the J end by 4 bases, with 12 bases between. Per the germline V gene, CDR1 is GTSNPN and CDR2 is SVGIG (reference sequence). CDR3 length: 12 amino acids. CDR3 bases: TGTGCCAGCCTGTGGCAGTACAATGAGCAGTTCTTC. It translates to CASLWQYNEQFF.

V gene TRBV6-1 combines with J gene TRBJ1-2; D may be TRBD1 (5 bases). V dropped 0 bases and J dropped 4 bases, with 9 bases sitting between them. The CDR3 covers 14 residues. CDR1 is MNHNS and CDR2 is SASEGT in the germline V gene. The CDR3 DNA sequence: TGTGCCAGCAGTGAAGCGTGGGGCAGCTATGGCTACACCTTC. Translated: CASSEAWGSYGYTF.